This T cell receptor (beta chain) was sequenced in a study of cytomegalovirus exposure and HLA in healthy donors. 60 Vbeta and 13 Jbeta primers were used in PCR. Data came from immunoSEQ multiplex PCR; TCRdb stores just in-frame clones and leaves some out. In the table there are about 150,000 clones, 76% of which are singletons. The CDR3 covers 15 residues. After removal of 4 bases from V and 3 bases from J, the junction contained 3 bases not matched to a gene. The germline V gene encodes CDR1 MDHEN and CDR2 SYDVKM. This receptor was taken from a man aged 35 to 55 in good health and CMV-seronegative. This chain links TRBV28 with TRBJ2-7; 13 bases match TRBD2. Specimen: PBMCs. Here the CDR3 DNA reads TGTGCCAGCAGTTCCGGGACTAGCGGGGACTACGAGCAGTACTTC. It is translated as CASSSGTSGDYEQYF.